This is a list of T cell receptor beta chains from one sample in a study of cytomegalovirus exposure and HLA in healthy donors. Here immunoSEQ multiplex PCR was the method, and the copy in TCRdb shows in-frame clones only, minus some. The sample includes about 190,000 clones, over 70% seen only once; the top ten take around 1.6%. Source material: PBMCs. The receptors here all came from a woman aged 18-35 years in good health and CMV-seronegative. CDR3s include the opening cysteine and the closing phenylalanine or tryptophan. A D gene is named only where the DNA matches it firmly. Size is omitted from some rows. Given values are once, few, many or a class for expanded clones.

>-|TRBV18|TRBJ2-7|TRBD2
TGTGCCAGCTCACCAGACATTGCGGGAGGGCGGGAGCAGTACTTC
CASSPDIAGGREQYF
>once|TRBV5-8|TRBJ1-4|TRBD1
TGTGCCAGCAGCTTGGGGACAGGGGCCGAAAAACTGTTTTTT
CASSLGTGAEKLFF
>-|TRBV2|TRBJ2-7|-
TGTGCCCTAGGACACCCCGCCTACGAGCAGTACTTC
CALGHPAYEQYF
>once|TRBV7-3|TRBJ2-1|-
TGTGCCAGCAGCCCGAGCCCCTACAATGAGCAGTTCTTC
CASSPSPYNEQFF
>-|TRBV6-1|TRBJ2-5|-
TGTGCCAGCAGTGAAAACCTAGATGGGGAGACCCAGTACTTC
CASSENLDGETQYF
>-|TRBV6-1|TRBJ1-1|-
TGTGCCAGCAGTGAAGTCCGGGGAGGGACTGAAGCTTTCTTT
CASSEVRGGTEAFF
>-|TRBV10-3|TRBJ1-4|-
TGTGCCATCTCCTCCGGGGGGGGCCGCAAGTTAGATGAAAAACTGTTTTTT
CAISSGGGRKLDEKLFF
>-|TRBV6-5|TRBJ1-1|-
TGTGCCAGCACCCCCCAGTCCATGAACACTGAAGCTTTCTTT
CASTPQSMNTEAFF
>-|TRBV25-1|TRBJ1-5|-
TGTGCCAGCAGTGAGGGGTGGACAACTGGCAATCAGCCCCAGCATTTT
CASSEGWTTGNQPQHF
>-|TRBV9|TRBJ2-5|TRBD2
TGTGCCAGCAGCGTACTAGCGGGAGGGCCCTTTGAGACCCAGTACTTC
CASSVLAGGPFETQYF
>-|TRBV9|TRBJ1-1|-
TGTGCCAGCAGCGGAGGGGCGGGGCGATACATGAACACTGAAGCTTTCTTT
CASSGGAGRYMNTEAFF
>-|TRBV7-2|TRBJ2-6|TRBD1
TGTGCCAGCAGCGCGGACAGGGGGCGGAGGTCTGGGGCCAACGTCCTGACTTTC
CASSADRGRRSGANVLTF
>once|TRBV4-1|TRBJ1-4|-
TGCGCCAGCAGCCAAGAGCAGACAACTAATGAAAAACTGTTTTTT
CASSQEQTTNEKLFF
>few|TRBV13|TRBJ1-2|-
TGTGCCAGCAGCCCAACCGGACTGACCTATGGCTACACCTTC
CASSPTGLTYGYTF
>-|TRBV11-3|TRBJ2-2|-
TGTGCCAGCAGCTTAATTGCGAGCGGGGAGCTGTTTTTT
CASSLIASGELFF
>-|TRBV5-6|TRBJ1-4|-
TGTGCCAGCAGCACGGGACACCTCACTAATGAAAAACTGTTTTTT
CASSTGHLTNEKLFF
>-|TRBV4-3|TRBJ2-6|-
TGCGCCAGCAGCCAAGTCGAAGGGGCTGGGGCCAACGTCCTGACTTTC
CASSQVEGAGANVLTF
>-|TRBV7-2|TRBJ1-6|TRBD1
TGTGCCAGCAGCTTAGGGGGGACAGGGGATTCACCCCTCCACTTT
CASSLGGTGDSPLHF
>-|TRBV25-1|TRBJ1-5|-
TGTGCCAGCAGTCCGGGGGGCTACAATCAGCCCCAGCATTTT
CASSPGGYNQPQHF
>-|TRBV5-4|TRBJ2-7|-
TGTGCCAGCAGCGGGTACGTGGCAGGGGAATATACTAACGAGCAGTACTTC
CASSGYVAGEYTNEQYF
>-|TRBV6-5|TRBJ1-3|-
TGTGCCACCAATGGGGGGTCTGGAAACACCATATATTTT
CATNGGSGNTIYF
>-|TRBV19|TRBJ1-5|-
TGTGCCAGTAGTATGGGATCGACAGGCAATCAGCCCCAGCATTTT
CASSMGSTGNQPQHF
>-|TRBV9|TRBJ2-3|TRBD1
TGTGCCAGCAGCGTAGGAGGGGGCGCGACAGATACGCAGTATTTT
CASSVGGGATDTQYF
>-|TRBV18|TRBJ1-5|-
TGTGCCAGCTCACCTGGAACAGGGCAGGGACAGCCCCAGCATTTT
CASSPGTGQGQPQHF
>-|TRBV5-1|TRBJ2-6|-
TGCGCCAGCAGCTTGGGCGGGATCTCTGGGGCCAACGTCCTGACTTTC
CASSLGGISGANVLTF
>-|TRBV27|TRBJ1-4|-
TGTGCCAGCAGTCGCGCTCCGACAGTGGGGAATGAAAAACTGTTTTTT
CASSRAPTVGNEKLFF
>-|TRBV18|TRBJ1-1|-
TGTGCCAGCTCACGCACCACCGGGGTGAACACTGAAGCTTTCTTT
CASSRTTGVNTEAFF
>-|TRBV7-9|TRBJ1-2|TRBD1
TGTGCCAGCAGCTCAGAGGACAGGGCCAACTATGGCTACACCTTC
CASSSEDRANYGYTF
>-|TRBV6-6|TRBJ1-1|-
TGTGCCAGCAGGCACCGGGTCAACATGAACACTGAAGCTTTCTTT
CASRHRVNMNTEAFF
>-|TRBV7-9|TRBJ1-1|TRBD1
TGTGCCAGCAGCTTCCTAACAGGGGGCACTGAAGCTTTCTTT
CASSFLTGGTEAFF
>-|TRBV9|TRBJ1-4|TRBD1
TGTGCCAGCAGCGCTGGACAGGGGCGGCGAGAAAAACTGTTTTTT
CASSAGQGRREKLFF
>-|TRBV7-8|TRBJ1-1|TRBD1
TGTGCCAGCAGCTTCCGGACAGGGGAGAACACTGAAGCTTTCTTT
CASSFRTGENTEAFF
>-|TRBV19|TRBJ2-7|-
TGTGCCAGTAGCTTGGGGCCAGGGCCCTCCTACGAGCAGTACTTC
CASSLGPGPSYEQYF
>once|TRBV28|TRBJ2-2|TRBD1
TGTGCCAGCAGTTTGTGGCAGGGGGCCGCCGGGGAGCTGTTTTTT
CASSLWQGAAGELFF
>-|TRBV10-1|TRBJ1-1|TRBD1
TGCGCCAGCAGTGAGGGGTCGGCAGGGGGCGATCAAGCTTTCTTT
CASSEGSAGGDQAFF
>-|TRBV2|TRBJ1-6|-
TGTGCCAGCAGGAAGGACAGATTTAATTCACCCCTCCACTTT
CASRKDRFNSPLHF
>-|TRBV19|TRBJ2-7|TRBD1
TGTGCCAGCTCAGACCGGGACAGGGGGCATCGTGAGCAGTACTTC
CASSDRDRGHREQYF
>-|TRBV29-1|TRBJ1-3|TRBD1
TGCAGCTACCGTGACAGGGGAGATGGAAACACCATATATTTT
CSYRDRGDGNTIYF
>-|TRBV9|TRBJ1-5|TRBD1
TGTGCCAGACCCCAGGGGCAGGGGGTTCGACAGCCCCAGCATTTT
CARPQGQGVRQPQHF
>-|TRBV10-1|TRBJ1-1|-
TGCGCCAGCAGTGAGAGCAGACTCACTGAAGCTTTCTTT
CASSESRLTEAFF
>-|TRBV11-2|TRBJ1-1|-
TGTGCCAGCAGCTTAGTTGGGGGGGGCGACAGGAACACTGAAGCTTTCTTT
CASSLVGGGDRNTEAFF
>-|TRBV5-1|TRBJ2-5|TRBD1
TGCGCCAGCAGCAGGACAGGGTCCGAGACCCAGTACTTC
CASSRTGSETQYF
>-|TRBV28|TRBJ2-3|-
TGTGCCAGCGGGCGTACTAGCACAGATACGCAGTATTTT
CASGRTSTDTQYF
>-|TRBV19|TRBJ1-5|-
TGTGCCAGTACCCCACAGGGACAGCCCCAGCATTTT
CASTPQGQPQHF
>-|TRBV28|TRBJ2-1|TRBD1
TGTGCCATAGGACAGGGGTGGAATGAGCAGTTCTTC
CAIGQGWNEQFF
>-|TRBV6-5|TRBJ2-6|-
TGTGCCAGCAGGTACTCTGGGGCCAACGTCCTGACTTTC
CASRYSGANVLTF
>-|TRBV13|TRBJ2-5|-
TGTGCCAGCAGCTCCGAGGCAGGGTTATCTCAAGAGACCCAGTACTTC
CASSSEAGLSQETQYF
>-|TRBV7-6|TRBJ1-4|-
TGTGCCAGCAGCTTAGAGATCGCCGGGAGTGAAAAACTGTTTTTT
CASSLEIAGSEKLFF
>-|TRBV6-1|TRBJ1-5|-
TGTGCCAGCAGTGTGTCGGGGGGGAGCAATCAGCCCCAGCATTTT
CASSVSGGSNQPQHF
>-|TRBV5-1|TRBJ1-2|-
TGCGCCAGCAGCTTGCAGGGTAACTATGGCTACACCTTC
CASSLQGNYGYTF
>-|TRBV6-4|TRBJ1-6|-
TGTGCCAGCAGCGAGCGGGCCCTAAATTCACCCCTCCACTTT
CASSERALNSPLHF
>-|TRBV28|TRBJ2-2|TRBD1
TGTGCCAGCAGTAAGGGACAGATCACCGGGGAGCTGTTTTTT
CASSKGQITGELFF